This T cell receptor (beta chain) was observed in a study of cytomegalovirus exposure and HLA in healthy donors. Whole-study context: Unique TCR beta sequences numbering around 110 million came from 150 million to 200 million T cells in an earlier analysis.

Trimming removed 3 bases at V and 4 bases at J, with 15 bases between. Germline CDR1 SQVTM, CDR2 ANQGSEA. The CDR3 extends over 14 amino acids. Points on this clone: What it binds is not known.

Findings and limits, study-wide: It was likely that a cluster of highly shared sequence variants was a sequencing artifact.

60 Vbeta and 13 Jbeta primers were used in PCR. Original methodology: A later analysis counted 70 million to 85 million unique TCR beta chains, 9.5 million to 12 million shared. The protocol was immunoSEQ multiplex PCR, while the TCRdb copy is restricted to in-frame clones and leaves out a portion. The V and J calls and the clone size are those of that table, but D and trimming were determined from the DNA. This listing includes over 150,000 clones. The TCR was taken from a boy between 10 and 17 years old in good health and CMV-seronegative. The chain employs TRBV29-1 and TRBJ1-1, with a possible D match to TRBD1 (5 bases). Sequenced input: PBMCs. Here the CDR3 DNA reads TGCAGCGTTGAGGGGGGACGCCGGAGCACTGAAGCTTTCTTT. It specifies CSVEGGRRSTEAFF. Full variable domain (rest looked up from reference TRBV29-1 and TRBJ1-1): SAVISQKPSRDICQRGTSLTIQCQVDSQVTMMFWYRQQPGQSLTLIATANQGSEATYESGFVIDKFPISRPNLTFSTLTVSNMSPEDSSIYLCSVEGGRRSTEAFFGQGTRLTVV.